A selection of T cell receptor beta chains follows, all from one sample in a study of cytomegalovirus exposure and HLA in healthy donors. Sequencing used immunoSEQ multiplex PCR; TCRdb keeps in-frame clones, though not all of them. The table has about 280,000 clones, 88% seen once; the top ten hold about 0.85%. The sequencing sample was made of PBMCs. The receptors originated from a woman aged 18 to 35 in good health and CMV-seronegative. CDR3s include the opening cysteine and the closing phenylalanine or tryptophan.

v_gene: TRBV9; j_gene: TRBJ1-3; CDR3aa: CASSGQAIGNTIYF
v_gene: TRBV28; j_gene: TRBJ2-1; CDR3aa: CASTPAGESYNEQFF
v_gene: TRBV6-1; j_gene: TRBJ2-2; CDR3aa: CASRYNTGELFF
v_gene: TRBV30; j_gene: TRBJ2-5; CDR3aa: CAWSVLSGGPQETQYF
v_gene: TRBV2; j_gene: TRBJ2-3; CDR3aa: CASLFGQVYPDTQYF
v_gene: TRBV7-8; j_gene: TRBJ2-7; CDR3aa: CASSLRGGVVYEQYF
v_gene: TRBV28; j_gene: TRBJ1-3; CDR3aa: CASITTIGNTIYF
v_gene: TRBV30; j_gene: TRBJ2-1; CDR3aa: CAWSVYRSSGRVNNEQFF
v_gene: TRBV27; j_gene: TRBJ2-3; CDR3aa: CASSLLSTDTQYF
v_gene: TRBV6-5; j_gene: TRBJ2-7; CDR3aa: CASSYSISGGIYEQYF
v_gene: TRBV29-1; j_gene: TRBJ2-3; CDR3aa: CSVSTPQKGALTDTQYF
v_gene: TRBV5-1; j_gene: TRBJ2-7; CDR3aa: CASSLEGVVAEQYF
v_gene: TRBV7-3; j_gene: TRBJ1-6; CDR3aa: CASSLTRGPNSPLHF
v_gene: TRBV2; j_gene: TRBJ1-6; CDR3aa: CASREVTGQGNSPLHF
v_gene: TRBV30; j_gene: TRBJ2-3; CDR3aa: CAWSVLGGRTDTQYF
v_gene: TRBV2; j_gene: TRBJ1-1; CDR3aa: CASSELEGYRGPEAFF
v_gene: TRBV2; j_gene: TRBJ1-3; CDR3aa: CASSERDRVYTIYF
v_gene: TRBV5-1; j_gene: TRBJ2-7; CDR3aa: CASSLGGLAVYEQYF
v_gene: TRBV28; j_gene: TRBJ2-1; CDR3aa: CASSPPGPHRDEQFF
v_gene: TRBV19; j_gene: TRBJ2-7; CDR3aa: CASSISGGRVSYEQYF
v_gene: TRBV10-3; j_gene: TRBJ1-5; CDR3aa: CAISESNRGQYSNQPQHF
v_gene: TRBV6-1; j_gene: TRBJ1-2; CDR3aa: CASREERGQGSGYTF
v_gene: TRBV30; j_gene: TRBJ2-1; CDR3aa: CAWSADPRTQEFF
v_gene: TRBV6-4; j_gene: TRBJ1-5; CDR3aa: CASSDGTGNHQPQHF